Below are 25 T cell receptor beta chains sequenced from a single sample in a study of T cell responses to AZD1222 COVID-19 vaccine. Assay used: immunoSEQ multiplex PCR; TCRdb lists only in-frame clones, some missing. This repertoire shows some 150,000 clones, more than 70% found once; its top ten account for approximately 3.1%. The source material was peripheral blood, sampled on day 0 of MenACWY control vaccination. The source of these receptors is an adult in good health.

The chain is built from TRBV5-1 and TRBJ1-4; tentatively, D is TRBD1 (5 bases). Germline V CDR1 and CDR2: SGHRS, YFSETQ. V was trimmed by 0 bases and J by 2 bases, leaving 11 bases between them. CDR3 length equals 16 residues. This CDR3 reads CASSLEARGTNEKLFF. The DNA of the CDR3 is TGCGCCAGCAGCTTGGAGGCGCGGGGCACTAATGAAAAACTGTTTTTT.

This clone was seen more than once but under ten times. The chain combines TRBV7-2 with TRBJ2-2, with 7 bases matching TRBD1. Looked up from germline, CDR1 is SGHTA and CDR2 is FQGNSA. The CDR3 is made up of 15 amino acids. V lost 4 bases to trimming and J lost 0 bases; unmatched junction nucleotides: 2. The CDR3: CASSSGQTNTGELFF. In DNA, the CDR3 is TGTGCCAGCAGCTCGGGACAGACGAACACCGGGGAGCTGTTTTTT.

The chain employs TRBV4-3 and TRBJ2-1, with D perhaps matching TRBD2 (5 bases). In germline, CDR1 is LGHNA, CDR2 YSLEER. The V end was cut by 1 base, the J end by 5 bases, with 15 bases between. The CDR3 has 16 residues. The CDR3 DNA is TGCGCCAGCAGCCAAGGGTTGGCCAGCGGTGACAATGAGCAGTTCTTC. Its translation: CASSQGLASGDNEQFF.

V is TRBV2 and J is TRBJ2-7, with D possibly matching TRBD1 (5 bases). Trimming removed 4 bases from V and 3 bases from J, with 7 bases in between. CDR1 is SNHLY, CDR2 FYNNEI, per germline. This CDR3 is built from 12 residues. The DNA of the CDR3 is TGTGCCAGCAGTGTGACAGTCTACGAGCAGTACTTC. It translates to CASSVTVYEQYF.

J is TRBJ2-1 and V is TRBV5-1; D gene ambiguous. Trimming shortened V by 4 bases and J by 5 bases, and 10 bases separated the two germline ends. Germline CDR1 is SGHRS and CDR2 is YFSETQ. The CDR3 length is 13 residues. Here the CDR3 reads CASSPRAHNEQFF. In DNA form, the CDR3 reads TGCGCCAGCAGCCCCCGGGCCCACAATGAGCAGTTCTTC.

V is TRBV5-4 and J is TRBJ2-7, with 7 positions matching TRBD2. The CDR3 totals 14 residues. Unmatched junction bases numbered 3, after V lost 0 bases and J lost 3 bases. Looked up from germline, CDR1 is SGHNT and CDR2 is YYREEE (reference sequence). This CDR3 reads CASSLGTRGYEQYF. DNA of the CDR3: TGTGCCAGCAGCTTGGGGACTAGGGGCTACGAGCAGTACTTC.

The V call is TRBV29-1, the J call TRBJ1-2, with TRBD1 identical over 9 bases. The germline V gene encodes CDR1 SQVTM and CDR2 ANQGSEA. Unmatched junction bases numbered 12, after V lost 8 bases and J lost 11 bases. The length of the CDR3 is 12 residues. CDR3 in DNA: TGCAGCTTCTCGTGGGGACAGGGAATGTACACCTTC. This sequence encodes CSFSWGQGMYTF.

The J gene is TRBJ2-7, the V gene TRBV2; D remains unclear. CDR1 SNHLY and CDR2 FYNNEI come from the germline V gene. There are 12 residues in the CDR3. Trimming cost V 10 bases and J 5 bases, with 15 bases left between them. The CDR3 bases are TGTGCCACCGCTGGGTCTGCCGACGAGCAGTACTTC. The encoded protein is CATAGSADEQYF.

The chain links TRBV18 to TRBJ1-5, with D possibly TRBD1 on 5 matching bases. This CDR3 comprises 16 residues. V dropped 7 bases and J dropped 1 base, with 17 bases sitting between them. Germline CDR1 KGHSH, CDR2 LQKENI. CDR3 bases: TGTGCCAGCTTAGTCCAGGGTTCGCGGAGCAATCAGCCCCAGCATTTT. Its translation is CASLVQGSRSNQPQHF.

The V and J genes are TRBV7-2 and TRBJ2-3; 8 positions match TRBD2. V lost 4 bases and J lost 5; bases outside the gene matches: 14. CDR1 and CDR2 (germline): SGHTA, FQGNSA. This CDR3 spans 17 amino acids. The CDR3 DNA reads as TGTGCCAGCAGCTCGAGAGCGAGCGGGAGTCTGGTAGATACGCAGTATTTT. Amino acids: CASSSRASGSLVDTQYF.

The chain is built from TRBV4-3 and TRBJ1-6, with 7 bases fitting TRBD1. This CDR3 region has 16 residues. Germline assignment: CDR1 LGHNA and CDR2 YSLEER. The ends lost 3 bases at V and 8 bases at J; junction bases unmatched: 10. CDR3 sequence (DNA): TGCGCCAGCAGCCAGGAACGGGGACAGTCGTATTCACCCCTCCACTTT. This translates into CASSQERGQSYSPLHF.

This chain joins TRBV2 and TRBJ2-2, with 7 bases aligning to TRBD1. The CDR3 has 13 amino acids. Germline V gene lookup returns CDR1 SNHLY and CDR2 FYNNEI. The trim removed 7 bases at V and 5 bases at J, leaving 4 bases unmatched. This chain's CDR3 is CASKTGLTGELFF. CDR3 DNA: TGTGCCAGCAAGACAGGGTTAACCGGGGAGCTGTTTTTT. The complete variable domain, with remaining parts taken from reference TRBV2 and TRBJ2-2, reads EPEVTQTPSHQVTQMGQEVILRCVPISNHLYFYWYRQILGQKVEFLVSFYNNEISEKSEIFDDQFSVERPDGSNFTLKIRSTKLEDSAMYFCASKTGLTGELFFGEGSRLTVL.

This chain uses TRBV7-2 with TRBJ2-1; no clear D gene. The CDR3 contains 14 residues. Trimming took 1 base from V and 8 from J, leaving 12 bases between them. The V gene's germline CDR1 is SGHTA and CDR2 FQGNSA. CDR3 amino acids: CASSLDGVLDEQFF. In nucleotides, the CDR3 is TGTGCCAGCAGCTTAGATGGAGTGCTGGATGAGCAGTTCTTC.

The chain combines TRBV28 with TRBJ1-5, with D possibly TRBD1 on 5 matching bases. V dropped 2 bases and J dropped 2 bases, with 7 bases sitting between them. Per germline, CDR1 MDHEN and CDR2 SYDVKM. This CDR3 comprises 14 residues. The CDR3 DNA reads TGTGCCAGCAGTTTAGCCAGGGGCAATCAGCCCCAGCATTTT. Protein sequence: CASSLARGNQPQHF.

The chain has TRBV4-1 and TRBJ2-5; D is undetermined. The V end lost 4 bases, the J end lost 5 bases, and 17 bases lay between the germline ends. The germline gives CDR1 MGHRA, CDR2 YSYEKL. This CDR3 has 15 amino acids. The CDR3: CASSPSASVWETQYF. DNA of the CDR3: TGCGCCAGCAGCCCTTCGGCTAGTGTGTGGGAGACCCAGTACTTC.

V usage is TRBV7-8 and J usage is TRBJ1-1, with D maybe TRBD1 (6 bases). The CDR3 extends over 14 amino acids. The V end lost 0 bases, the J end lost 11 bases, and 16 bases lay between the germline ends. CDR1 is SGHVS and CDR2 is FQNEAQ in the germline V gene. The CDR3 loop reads CASSLALIGGSAFF. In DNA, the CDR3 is TGTGCCAGCAGCTTAGCGCTTATTGGGGGCTCGGCTTTCTTT.

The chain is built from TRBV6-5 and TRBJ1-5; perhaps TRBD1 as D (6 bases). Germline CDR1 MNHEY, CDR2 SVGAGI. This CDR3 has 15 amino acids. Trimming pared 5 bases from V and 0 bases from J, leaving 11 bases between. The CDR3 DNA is TGTGCCAGCAGTCGGACAGCCTATAGCAATCAGCCCCAGCATTTT. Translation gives CASSRTAYSNQPQHF.

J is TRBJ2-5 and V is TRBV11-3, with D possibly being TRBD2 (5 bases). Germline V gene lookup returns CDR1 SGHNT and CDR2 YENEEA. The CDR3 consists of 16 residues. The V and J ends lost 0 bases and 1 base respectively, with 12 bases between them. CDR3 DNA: TGTGCCAGCAGCTTAGACTTGGCCAGCGGCCAAGAGACCCAGTACTTC. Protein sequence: CASSLDLASGQETQYF.

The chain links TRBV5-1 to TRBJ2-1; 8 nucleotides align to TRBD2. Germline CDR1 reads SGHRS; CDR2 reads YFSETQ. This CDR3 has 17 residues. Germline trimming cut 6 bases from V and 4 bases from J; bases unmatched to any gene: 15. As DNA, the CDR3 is TGCGCCAGCATCCCGGCAACGGGAGGGAACGGTTACAATGAGCAGTTCTTC. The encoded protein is CASIPATGGNGYNEQFF.

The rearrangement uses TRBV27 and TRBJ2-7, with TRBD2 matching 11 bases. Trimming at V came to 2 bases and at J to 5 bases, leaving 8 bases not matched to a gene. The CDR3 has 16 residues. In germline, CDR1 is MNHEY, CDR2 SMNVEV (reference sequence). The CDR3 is CASSLLAGGKSHEQYF. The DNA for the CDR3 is TGTGCCAGCAGTTTACTAGCGGGAGGTAAAAGCCACGAGCAGTACTTC.

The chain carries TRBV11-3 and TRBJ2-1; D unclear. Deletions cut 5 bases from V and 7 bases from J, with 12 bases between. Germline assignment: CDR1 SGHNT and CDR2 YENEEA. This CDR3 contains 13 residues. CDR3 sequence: CASSLRSRNEQFF. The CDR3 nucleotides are TGTGCCAGCAGCCTCCGCAGTAGAAATGAGCAGTTCTTC.

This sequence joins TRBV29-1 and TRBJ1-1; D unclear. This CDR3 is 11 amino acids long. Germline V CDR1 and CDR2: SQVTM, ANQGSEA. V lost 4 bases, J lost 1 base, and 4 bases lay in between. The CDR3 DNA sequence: TGCAGCGTTGTAGAGAACACTGAAGCTTTCTTT. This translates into CSVVENTEAFF.

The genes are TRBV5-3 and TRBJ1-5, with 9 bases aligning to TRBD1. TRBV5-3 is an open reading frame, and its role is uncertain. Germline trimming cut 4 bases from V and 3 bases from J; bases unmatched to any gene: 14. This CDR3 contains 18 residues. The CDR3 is CARSRLFRQGVPNQPQHF. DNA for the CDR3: TGTGCCAGAAGCCGCTTATTCCGACAGGGGGTCCCCAATCAGCCCCAGCATTTT.

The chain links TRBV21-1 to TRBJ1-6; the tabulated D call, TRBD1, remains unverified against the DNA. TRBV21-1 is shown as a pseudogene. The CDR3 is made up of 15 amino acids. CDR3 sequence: CASSAPTGDNSPLHF. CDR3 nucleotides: TGTGCCAGCAGCGCCCCGACAGGGGACAATTCACCCCTCCACTTT.

The CDR3 is CASSLRRTANTGELFF. The CDR3 bases are TGTGCCAGCAGCTTGAGGAGGACAGCGAACACCGGGGAGCTGTTTTTT. The chain has TRBV5-6 and TRBJ2-2, with D maybe TRBD1 (6 bases). The V end lost 1 base, the J end lost 0 bases, and 10 bases lay between the germline ends. Looked up from germline, CDR1 is SGHDT and CDR2 is YYEEEE. The CDR3 contains 16 residues.